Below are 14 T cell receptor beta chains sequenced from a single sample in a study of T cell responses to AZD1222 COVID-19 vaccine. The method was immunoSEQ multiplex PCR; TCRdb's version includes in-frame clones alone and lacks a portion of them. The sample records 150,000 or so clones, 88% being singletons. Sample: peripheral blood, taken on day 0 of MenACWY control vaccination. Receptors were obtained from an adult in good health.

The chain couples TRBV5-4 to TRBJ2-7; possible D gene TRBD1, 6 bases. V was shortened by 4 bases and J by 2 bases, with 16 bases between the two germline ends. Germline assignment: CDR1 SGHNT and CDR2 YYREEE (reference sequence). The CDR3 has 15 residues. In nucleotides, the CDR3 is TGTGCCAGCAGCGACGGGACACTGACTACCTACGAGCAGTACTTC. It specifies CASSDGTLTTYEQYF. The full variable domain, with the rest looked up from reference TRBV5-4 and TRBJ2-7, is ETGVTQSPTHLIKTRGQQVTLRCSSQSGHNTVSWYQQALGQGPQFIFQYYREEENGRGNFPPRFSGLQFPNYSSELNVNALELDDSALYLCASSDGTLTTYEQYFGPGTRLTVT.

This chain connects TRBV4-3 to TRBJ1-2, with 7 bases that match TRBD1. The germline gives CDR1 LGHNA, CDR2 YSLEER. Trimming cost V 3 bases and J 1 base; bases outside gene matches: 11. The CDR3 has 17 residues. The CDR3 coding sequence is TGCGCCAGCAGCCATTTTATTCCGGGACAGCTTAACTATGGCTACACCTTC. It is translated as CASSHFIPGQLNYGYTF.

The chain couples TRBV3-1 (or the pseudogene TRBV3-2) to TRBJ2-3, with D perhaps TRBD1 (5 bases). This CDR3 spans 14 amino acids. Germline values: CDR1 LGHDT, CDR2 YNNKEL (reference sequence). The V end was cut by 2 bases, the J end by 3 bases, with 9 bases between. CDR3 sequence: CASSQPPGTDTQYF. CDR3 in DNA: TGTGCCAGCAGCCAACCCCCAGGGACAGATACGCAGTATTTT.

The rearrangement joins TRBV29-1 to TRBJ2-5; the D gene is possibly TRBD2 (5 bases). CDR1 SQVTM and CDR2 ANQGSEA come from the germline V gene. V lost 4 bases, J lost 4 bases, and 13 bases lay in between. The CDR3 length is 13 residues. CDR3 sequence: CSVVRGTAETQYF. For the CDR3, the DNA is TGCAGCGTTGTCCGGGGTACGGCAGAGACCCAGTACTTC.

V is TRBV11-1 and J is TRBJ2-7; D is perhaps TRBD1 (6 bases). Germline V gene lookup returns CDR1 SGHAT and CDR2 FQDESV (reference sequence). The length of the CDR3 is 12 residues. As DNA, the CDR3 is TGTGTTTCGAGGGGGTCTTCCTACGAGCAGTACTTC. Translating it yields CVSRGSSYEQYF. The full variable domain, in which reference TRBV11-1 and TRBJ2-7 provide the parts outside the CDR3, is EAEVAQSPRYKITEKSQAVAFWCDPISGHATLYWYRQILGQGPELLVQFQDESVVDDSQLPKDRFSAERLKGVDSTLKIQPAELGDSAMYLCVSRGSSYEQYFGPGTRLTVT.

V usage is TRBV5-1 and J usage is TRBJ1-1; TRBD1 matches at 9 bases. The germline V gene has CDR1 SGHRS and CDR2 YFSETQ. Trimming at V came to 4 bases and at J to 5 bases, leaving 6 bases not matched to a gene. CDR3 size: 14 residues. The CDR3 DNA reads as TGCGCCAGCAGCCAGGGACAGGGACTGACTGAAGCTTTCTTT. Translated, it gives CASSQGQGLTEAFF.

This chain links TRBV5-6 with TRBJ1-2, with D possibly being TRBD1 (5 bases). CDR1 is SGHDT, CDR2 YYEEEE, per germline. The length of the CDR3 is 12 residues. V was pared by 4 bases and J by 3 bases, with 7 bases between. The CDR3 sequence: CASSIRDYGYTF. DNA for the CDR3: TGTGCCAGCAGCATCAGGGACTATGGCTACACCTTC.

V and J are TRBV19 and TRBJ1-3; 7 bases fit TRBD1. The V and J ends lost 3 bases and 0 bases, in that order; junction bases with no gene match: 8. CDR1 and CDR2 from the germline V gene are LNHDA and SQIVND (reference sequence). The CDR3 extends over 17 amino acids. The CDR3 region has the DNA TGTGCCAGTAGTATCCGGGGACAGCCTTTCTCTGGAAACACCATATATTTT. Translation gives CASSIRGQPFSGNTIYF.

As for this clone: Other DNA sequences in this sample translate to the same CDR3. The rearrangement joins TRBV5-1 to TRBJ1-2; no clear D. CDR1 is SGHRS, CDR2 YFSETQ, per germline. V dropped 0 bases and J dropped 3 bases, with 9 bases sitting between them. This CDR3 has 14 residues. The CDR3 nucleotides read TGCGCCAGCAGCTTGGTTGGAACGGACTATGGCTACACCTTC. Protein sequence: CASSLVGTDYGYTF. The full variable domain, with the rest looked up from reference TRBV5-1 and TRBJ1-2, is KAGVTQTPRYLIKTRGQQVTLSCSPISGHRSVSWYQQTPGQGLQFLFEYFSETQRNKGNFPGRFSGRQFSNSRSEMNVSTLELGDSALYLCASSLVGTDYGYTFGSGTRLTVV.

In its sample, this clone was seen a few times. The CDR3 sequence is CSAQQSEAFF. In DNA, the CDR3 is TGCAGTGCTCAACAATCTGAAGCTTTCTTT. The V gene is TRBV20-1, the J gene TRBJ1-1; D not certain. Germline V gene data show CDR1 as DFQATT and CDR2 as SNEGSKA (reference sequence). This CDR3 region has 10 residues. V dropped 5 bases and J dropped 6 bases, with 7 bases sitting between them.

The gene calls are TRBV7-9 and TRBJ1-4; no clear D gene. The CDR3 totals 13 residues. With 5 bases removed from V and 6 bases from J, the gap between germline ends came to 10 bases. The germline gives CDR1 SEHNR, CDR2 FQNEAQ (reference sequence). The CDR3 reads CASSREADEKLFF. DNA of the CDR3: TGTGCCAGCAGCCGGGAGGCCGATGAAAAACTGTTTTTT.

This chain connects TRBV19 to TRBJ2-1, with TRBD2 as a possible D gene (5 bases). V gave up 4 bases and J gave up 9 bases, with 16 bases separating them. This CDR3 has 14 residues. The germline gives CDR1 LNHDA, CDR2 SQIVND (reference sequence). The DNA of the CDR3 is TGTGCCAGTAGTAAAAGTGGTCGGGCGGGTGAGCAGTTCTTC. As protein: CASSKSGRAGEQFF.

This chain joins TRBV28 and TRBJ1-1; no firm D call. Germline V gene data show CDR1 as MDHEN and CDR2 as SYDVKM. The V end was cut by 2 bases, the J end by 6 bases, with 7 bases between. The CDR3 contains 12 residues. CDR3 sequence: CASSLGVSEAFF. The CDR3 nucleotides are TGTGCCAGCAGTTTAGGGGTCTCTGAAGCTTTCTTT.

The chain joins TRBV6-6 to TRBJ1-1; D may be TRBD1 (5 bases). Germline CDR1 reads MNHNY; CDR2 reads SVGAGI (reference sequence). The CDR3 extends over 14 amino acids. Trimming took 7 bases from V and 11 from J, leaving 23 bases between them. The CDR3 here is CASTTSELRGWAFF. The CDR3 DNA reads TGTGCCAGCACCACTAGCGAATTACGGGGGTGGGCTTTCTTT.